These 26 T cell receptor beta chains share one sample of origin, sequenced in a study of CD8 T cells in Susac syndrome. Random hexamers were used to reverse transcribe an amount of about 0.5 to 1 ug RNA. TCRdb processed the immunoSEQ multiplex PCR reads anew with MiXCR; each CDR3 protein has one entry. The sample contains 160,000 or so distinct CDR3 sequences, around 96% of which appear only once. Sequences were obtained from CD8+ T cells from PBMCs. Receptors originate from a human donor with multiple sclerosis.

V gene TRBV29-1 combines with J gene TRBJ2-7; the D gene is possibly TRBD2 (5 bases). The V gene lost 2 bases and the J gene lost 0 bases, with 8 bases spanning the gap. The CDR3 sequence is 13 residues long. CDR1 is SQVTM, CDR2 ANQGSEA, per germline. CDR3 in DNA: TGCAGCGTTGAATATCGGGGCTCCTACGAGCAGTACTTC. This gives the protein CSVEYRGSYEQYF.

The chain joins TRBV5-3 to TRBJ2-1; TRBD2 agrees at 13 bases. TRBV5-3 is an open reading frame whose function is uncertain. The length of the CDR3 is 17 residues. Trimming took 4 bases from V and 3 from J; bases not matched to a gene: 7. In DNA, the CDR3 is TGTGCCAGAAGCCGAACCGGGACTAGCGGGGACTACAATGAGCAGTTCTTC. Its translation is CARSRTGTSGDYNEQFF.

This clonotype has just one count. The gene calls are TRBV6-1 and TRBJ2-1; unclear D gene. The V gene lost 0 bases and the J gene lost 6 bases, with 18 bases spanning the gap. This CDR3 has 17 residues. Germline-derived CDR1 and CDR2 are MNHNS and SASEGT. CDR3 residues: CASSEAITLPFGNEQFF. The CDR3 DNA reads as TGTGCCAGCAGTGAAGCGATCACGCTCCCCTTCGGCAATGAGCAGTTCTTC.

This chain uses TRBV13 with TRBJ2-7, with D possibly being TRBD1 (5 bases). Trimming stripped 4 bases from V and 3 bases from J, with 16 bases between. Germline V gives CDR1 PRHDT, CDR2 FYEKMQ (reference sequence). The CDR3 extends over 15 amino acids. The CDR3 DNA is TGTGCCAGCAGCTCGAGACAGATGTCAAACTACGAGCAGTACTTC. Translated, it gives CASSSRQMSNYEQYF.

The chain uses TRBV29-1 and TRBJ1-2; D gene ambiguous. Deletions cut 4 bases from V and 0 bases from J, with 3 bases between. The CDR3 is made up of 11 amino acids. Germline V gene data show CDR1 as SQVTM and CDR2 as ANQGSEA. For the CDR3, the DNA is TGCAGCGTTGGCCCTAACTATGGCTACACCTTC. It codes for CSVGPNYGYTF.

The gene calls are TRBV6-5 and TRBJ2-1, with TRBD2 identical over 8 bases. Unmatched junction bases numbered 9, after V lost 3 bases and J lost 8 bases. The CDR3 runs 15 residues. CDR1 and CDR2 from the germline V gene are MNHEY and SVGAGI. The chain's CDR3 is CASSYLPGLVDEQFF. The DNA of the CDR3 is TGTGCCAGCAGTTATTTACCGGGACTAGTGGATGAGCAGTTCTTC.

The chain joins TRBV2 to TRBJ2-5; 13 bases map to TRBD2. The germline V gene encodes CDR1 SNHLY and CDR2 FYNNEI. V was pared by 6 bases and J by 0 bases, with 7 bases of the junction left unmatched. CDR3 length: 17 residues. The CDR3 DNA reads TGTGCCAGCAGCCGGACTAGCGGGGGACCGTACCAAGAGACCCAGTACTTC. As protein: CASSRTSGGPYQETQYF.

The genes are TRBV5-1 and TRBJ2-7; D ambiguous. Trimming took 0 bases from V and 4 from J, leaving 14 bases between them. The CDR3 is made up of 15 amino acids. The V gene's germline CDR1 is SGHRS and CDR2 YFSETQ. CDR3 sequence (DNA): TGCGCCAGCAGCTTGGCCACCGAAGGTGGGTACGAGCAGTACTTC. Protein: CASSLATEGGYEQYF.

The CDR3 reads CASSPPGGSGDTQYF. CDR3 DNA: TGTGCCAGCAGCCCCCCGGGGGGGTCGGGAGATACGCAGTATTTT. The chain carries TRBV7-9 and TRBJ2-3, with 8 nucleotides matching TRBD2. The CDR3 has 15 residues. The trim removed 5 bases at V and 5 bases at J, leaving 9 bases unmatched. The germline gives CDR1 SEHNR, CDR2 FQNEAQ (reference sequence).

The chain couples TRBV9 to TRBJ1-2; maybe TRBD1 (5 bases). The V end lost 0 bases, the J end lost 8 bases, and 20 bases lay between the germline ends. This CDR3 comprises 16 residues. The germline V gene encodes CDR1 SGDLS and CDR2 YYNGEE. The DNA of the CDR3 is TGTGCCAGCAGCGTAGGTGCGGACACCGCGGCGAAGGGCTACACCTTC. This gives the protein CASSVGADTAAKGYTF.

The CDR3 protein is CASSSRQGGSPLHF. The CDR3 DNA reads TGTGCCAGCAGTTCCCGGCAGGGAGGTTCACCCCTCCACTTT. The V call is TRBV6-6, the J call TRBJ1-6; a weak D match, TRBD1 (5 bases). V was shortened by 4 bases and J by 9 bases, with 13 bases between the two germline ends. The germline V gene encodes CDR1 MNHNY and CDR2 SVGAGI (reference sequence). The CDR3 is 14 residues long.

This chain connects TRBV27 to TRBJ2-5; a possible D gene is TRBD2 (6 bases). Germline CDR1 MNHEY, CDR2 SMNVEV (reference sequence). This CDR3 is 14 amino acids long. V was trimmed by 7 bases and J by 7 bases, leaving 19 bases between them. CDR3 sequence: CASTLTGQEGTQYF. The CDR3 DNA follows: TGTGCCAGCACCCTCACCGGGCAGGAGGGGACCCAGTACTTC.

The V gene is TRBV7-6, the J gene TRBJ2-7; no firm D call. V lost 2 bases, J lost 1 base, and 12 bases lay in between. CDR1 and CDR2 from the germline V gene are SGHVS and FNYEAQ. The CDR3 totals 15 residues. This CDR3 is CASSLRAVPSYEQYF. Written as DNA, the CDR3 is TGTGCCAGCAGCTTACGGGCGGTCCCTTCCTACGAGCAGTACTTC.

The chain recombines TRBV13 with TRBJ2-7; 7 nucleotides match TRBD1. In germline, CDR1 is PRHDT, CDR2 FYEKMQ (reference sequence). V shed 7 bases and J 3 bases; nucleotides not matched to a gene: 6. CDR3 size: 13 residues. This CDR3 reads CASTSGQIYEQYF. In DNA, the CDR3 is TGTGCCAGCACCTCGGGACAGATCTACGAGCAGTACTTC.

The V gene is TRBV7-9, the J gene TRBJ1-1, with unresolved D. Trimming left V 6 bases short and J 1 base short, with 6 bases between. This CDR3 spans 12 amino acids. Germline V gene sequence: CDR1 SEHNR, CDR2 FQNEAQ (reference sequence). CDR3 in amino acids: CASRSRNTEAFF. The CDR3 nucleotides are TGTGCCAGCAGATCCAGGAACACTGAAGCTTTCTTT.

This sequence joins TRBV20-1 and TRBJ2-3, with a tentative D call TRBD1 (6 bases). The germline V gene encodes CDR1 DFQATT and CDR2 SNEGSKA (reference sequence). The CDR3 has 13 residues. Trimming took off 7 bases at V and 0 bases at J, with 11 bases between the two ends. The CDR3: CSGQTGSTDTQYF. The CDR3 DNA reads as TGCAGTGGCCAGACAGGAAGCACAGATACGCAGTATTTT.

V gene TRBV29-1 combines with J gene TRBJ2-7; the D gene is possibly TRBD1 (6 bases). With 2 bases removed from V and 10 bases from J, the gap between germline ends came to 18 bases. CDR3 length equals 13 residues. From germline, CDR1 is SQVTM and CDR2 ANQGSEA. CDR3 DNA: TGCAGCGTTGAAATGGGATCGGGTGGGACACAGTACTTC. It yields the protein CSVEMGSGGTQYF.

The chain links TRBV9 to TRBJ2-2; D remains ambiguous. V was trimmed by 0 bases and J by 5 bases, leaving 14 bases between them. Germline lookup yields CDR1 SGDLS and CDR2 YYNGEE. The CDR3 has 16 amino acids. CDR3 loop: CASSVGLILGTGELFF. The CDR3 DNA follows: TGTGCCAGCAGCGTAGGCCTGATCCTCGGGACCGGGGAGCTGTTTTTT.

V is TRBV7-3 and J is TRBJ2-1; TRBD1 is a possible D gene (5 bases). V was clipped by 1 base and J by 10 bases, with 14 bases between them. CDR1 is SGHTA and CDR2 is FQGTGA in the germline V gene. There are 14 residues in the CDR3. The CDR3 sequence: CASSLRLGVAEQFF. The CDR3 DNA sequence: TGTGCCAGCAGCTTAAGGCTAGGGGTCGCAGAGCAGTTCTTC.

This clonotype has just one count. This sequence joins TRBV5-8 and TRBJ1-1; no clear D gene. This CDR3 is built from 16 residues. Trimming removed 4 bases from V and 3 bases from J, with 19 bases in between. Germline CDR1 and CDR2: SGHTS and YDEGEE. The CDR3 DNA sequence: TGTGCCAGCAGCCCCGGGCCTACCGAATGGGACACTGAAGCTTTCTTT. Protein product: CASSPGPTEWDTEAFF.

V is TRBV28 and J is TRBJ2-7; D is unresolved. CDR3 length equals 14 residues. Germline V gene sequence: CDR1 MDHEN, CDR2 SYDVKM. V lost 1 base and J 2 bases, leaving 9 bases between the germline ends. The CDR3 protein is CASSLSAGAYEQYF. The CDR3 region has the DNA TGTGCCAGCAGTTTATCGGCCGGAGCCTACGAGCAGTACTTC.

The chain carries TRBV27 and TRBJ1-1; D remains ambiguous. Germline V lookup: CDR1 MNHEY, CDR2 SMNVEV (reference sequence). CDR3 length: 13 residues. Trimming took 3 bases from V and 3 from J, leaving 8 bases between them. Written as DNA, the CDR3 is TGTGCCAGCAGTTTTATAGAGGACACTGAAGCTTTCTTT. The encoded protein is CASSFIEDTEAFF.

The CDR3 loop is CASNQGGNEQFF. The DNA for the CDR3 is TGTGCCAGCAACCAGGGGGGGAATGAGCAGTTCTTC. The rearrangement uses TRBV27 and TRBJ2-1; D is possibly TRBD1 or TRBD2 (7 bases each). V gave up 7 bases and J gave up 7 bases, with 11 bases separating them. The CDR3 extends over 12 amino acids. Germline-derived CDR1 and CDR2 are MNHEY and SMNVEV (reference sequence).

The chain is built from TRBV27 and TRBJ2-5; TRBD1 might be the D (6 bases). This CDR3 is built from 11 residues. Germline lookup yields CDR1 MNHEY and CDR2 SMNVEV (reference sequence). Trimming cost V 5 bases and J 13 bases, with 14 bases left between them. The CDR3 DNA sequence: TGTGCCAGCAGTCCCAACAGGGAACTGTACTTC. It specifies CASSPNRELYF.

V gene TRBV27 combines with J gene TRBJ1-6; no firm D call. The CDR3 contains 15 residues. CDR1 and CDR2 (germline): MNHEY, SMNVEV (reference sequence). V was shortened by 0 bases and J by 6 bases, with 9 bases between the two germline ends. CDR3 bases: TGTGCCAGCAGTTTATCTGGCTGGGCTAATTCACCCCTCCACTTT. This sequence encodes CASSLSGWANSPLHF.

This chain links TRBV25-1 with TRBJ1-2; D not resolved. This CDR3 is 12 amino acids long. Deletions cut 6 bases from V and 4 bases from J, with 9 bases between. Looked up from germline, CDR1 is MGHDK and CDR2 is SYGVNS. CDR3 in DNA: TGTGCCAGCAGGTACGGGGTCTATGGCTACACCTTC. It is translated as CASRYGVYGYTF.